This is a list of T cell receptor beta chains from one sample in a study of cytomegalovirus exposure and HLA in healthy donors. Sequenced by immunoSEQ multiplex PCR; TCRdb stores in-frame clones only, minus some. The sample lists around 190,000 clones, around 81% seen once, with more than 1.5% in the top ten. Material: PBMCs. Receptors originate from a man younger than 35 in good health and CMV-seronegative. CDR3s leave out the opening cysteine and the closing phenylalanine or tryptophan.

J | V | CDR3
TRBJ1-1 | TRBV29-1 | SVAYRGRRTEAF
TRBJ2-7 | TRBV18 | ASSPLQGSNYEQY
TRBJ2-7 | TRBV27 | ASQPWGGDSYEQY
TRBJ1-5 | TRBV6-6 | ASRDTGGNEPQH
TRBJ2-7 | TRBV12-2 | AEPGGVRSYWVGEQY
TRBJ2-3 | TRBV6-6 | ASSYPQGGDNTQY
TRBJ2-3 | TRBV5-1 | ASSLGDSSTDTQY
TRBJ1-5 | TRBV6-5 | ASSYSGGNNQPQH
TRBJ1-5 | TRBV4-3 | ASSQGTGSNQPQH
TRBJ2-3 | TRBV4-2 | ASSQRLDASTDTQY
TRBJ1-5 | TRBV28 | ASSPPKDRSNQPQH
TRBJ2-1 | TRBV6-1 | ASVPRGPGEQF
TRBJ2-1 | TRBV7-9 | ASSLGSGRYHEQF
TRBJ2-5 | TRBV6-5 | ASSYSPGGAETQY
TRBJ1-4 | TRBV7-9 | SSSSHRDRASEKLF
TRBJ2-5 | TRBV4-1 | ASSQRTALETQY
TRBJ1-5 | TRBV7-9 | SSSLGWGDRVSNQPQH
TRBJ2-3 | TRBV5-4 | ASSPPHRVNTQY
TRBJ2-5 | TRBV10-3 | AISTGGTQETQY
TRBJ2-6 | TRBV6-1 | ASSAGTGGSGANVLT
TRBJ2-5 | TRBV7-9 | ASSSGTGIGETQY
TRBJ1-6 | TRBV6-1 | ASRANRANSPLH
TRBJ1-1 | TRBV29-1 | SVDMRAGGAF
TRBJ2-7 | TRBV5-1 | ASSLGTDLSYEQY
TRBJ1-6 | TRBV18 | ASSPWPGQGSGGSPLH
TRBJ2-5 | TRBV7-2 | ASSLGPGQGMQTQY
TRBJ1-1 | TRBV2 | ASRRTGDTEAF
TRBJ1-1 | TRBV30 | AWSVMNTEAF
TRBJ1-2 | TRBV19 | ASSIPSGTQSYGYT
TRBJ2-7 | TRBV15 | ATSRVRGSSYEQY
TRBJ2-5 | TRBV13 | ASSSSPGLVEGQETQY
TRBJ1-5 | TRBV13 | ASSSAGTGGSNQPQH
TRBJ2-1 | TRBV29-1 | SVAPLGRAEQF
TRBJ1-3 | TRBV5-6 | ASSPGTGGYTIY
TRBJ2-7 | TRBV27 | ASSLASLDYSYEQY
TRBJ1-5 | TRBV6-1 | ASNQRSNQPQH
TRBJ2-1 | TRBV9 | ASSVGQVNEQF
TRBJ2-7 | TRBV4-3 | ASSQEAVSYEQY
TRBJ1-2 | TRBV5-1 | ASSPDSGGQGGPNYGYT
TRBJ2-4 | TRBV4-3 | ASSQATGVKNIQY
TRBJ2-7 | TRBV11-1 | ASSLGQSYEQY
TRBJ2-2 | TRBV9 | ASSVAGGAAGELF
TRBJ2-1 | TRBV6-1 | ASTPGGSTHNEQF
TRBJ2-3 | TRBV7-9 | ASSLSTSSDTQY